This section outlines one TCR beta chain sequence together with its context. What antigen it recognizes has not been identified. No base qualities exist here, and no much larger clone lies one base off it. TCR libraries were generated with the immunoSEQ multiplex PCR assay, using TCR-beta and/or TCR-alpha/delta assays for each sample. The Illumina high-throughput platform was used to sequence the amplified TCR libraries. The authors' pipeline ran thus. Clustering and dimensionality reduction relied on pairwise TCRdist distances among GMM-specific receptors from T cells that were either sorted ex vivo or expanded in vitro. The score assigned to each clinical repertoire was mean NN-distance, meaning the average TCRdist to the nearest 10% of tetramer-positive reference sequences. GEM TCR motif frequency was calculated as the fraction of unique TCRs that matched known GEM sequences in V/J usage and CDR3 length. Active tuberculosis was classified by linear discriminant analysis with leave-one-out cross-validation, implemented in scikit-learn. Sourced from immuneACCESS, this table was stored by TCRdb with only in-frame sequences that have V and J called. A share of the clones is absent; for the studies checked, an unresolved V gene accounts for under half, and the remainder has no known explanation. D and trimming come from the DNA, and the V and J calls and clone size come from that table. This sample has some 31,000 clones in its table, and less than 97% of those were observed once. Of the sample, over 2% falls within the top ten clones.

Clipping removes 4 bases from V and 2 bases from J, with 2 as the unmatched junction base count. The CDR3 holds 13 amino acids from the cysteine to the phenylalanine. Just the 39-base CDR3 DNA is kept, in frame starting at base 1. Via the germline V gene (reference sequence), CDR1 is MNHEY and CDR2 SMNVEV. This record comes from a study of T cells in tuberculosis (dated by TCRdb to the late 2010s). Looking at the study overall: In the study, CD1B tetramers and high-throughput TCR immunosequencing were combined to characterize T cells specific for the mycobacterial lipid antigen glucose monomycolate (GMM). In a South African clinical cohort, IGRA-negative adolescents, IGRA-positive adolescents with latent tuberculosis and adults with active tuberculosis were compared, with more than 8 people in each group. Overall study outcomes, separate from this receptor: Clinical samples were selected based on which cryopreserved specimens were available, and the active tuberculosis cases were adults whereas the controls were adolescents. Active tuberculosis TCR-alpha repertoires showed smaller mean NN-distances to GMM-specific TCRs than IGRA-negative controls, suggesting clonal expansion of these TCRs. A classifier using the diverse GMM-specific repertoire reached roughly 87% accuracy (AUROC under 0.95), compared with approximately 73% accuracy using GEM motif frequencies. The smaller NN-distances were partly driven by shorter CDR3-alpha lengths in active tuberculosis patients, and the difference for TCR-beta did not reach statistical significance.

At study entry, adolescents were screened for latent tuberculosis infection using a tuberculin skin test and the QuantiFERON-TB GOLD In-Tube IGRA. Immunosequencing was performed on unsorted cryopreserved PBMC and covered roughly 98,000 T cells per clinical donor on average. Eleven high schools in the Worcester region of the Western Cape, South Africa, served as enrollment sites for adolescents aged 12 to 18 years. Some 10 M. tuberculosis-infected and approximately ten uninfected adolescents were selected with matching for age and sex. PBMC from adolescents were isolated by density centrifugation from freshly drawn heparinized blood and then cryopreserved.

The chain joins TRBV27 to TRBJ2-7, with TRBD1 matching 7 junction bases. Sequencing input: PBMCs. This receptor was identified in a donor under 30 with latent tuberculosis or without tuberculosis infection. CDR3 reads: CASSSQGAYEQYF. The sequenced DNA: TGTGCCAGCAGTTCCCAGGGGGCCTACGAGCAGTACTTC.